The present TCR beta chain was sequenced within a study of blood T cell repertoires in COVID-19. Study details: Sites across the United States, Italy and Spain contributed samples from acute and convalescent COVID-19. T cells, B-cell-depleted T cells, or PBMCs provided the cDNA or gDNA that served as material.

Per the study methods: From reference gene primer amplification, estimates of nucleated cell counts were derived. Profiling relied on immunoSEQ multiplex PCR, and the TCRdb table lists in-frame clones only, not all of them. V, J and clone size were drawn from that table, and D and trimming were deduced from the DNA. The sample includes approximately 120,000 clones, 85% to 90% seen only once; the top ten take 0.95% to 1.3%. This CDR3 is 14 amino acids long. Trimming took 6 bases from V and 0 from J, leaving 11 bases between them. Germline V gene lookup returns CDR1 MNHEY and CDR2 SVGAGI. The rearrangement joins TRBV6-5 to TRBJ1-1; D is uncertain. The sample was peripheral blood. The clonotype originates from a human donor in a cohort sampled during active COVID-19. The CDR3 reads CASSHQEMNTEAFF. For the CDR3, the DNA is TGTGCCAGCAGCCACCAGGAAATGAACACTGAAGCTTTCTTT.